This passage covers 6 T cell receptor beta chains from one sample sequenced in a study of blood T cells in healthy people across ages. The authors ran a second PCR of roughly 7 to 11 cycles using a sample-barcoded 5' primer and a J-beta primer mix. A single record per CDR3 protein comes from TCRdb applying MiXCR to the 5' RACE reads. Of hundreds of thousands of distinct CDR3 sequences in the sample, about 50% were seen once. The sample taken for sequencing was blood. Receptors were obtained from a woman older than 75 in good health.

This clonotype showed up just a few times. The rearrangement uses TRBV3-1 and TRBJ1-2, with TRBD1 matching 8 bases. J gave up 5 bases and V 7 bases, and 12 bases lay outside the gene matches. CDR3 length: 15 residues. Germline V gene data show CDR1 as LGHDT and CDR2 as YNNKEL (reference sequence). CDR3 nucleotide sequence: TGTGCCAGCACGCCTACCCGAGACAGGGGATATGGCTACACCTTC. Encoded protein: CASTPTRDRGYGYTF.

This clonotype was seen repeatedly, ten times or more. The chain carries TRBV3-1 and TRBJ1-1; D gene ambiguous. Germline CDR1 reads LGHDT; CDR2 reads YNNKEL (reference sequence). The CDR3 length is 13 residues. V lost 4 bases and J lost 6, with 12 bases in between. CDR3 bases: TGTGCCAGCAGCCGACAAGGTATCGCTGAAGCTTTCTTT. Its protein product is CASSRQGIAEAFF.

On this clonotype: A much larger clone lies a single base off, so this may be a read error. The V and J genes are TRBV7-3 and TRBJ2-1; TRBD2 might be the D (6 bases). The CDR3 consists of 16 residues. The germline CDR1 and CDR2 sequences are SGHTA and FQGTGA. CDR3 in DNA: TGTGCCAGCAGCTCCTCTAGCGACCCCTCCTGCAATGAGCAGTTCTTC. This encodes CASSSSSDPSCNEQFF.

The chain employs TRBV20-1 and TRBJ2-3, with D unresolved. Germline lookup yields CDR1 DFQATT and CDR2 SNEGSKA (reference sequence). Trimming removed 4 bases at V and 2 bases at J, with 4 bases between. The CDR3 consists of 11 residues. The DNA for the CDR3 is TGCAGTGCTAAAATCACAGATACGCAGTATTTT. This codes for CSAKITDTQYF.

V and J are TRBV27 and TRBJ2-7; the D is unclear. CDR3 size: 12 residues. V was cut by 5 bases and J by 6 bases, with 11 bases left in between. Germline assignment: CDR1 MNHEY and CDR2 SMNVEV (reference sequence). The CDR3, as DNA: TGTGCCAGCAGTCCATTTTCGGGCGAGCAGTACTTC. Its protein product is CASSPFSGEQYF.

To note about this clonotype: A clone one base away is much larger, so this may be a read error. The rearrangement joins TRBV5-1 to TRBJ2-1, with D tentatively TRBD2 (6 bases). Germline V gene lookup returns CDR1 SGHRS and CDR2 YFSETQ. The CDR3 runs to 15 residues. This CDR3 reads CASSFPQAGYNEQLF. The DNA of the CDR3 is TGCGCCAGCAGCTTCCCACAGGCGGGGTACAATGAGCAGTTGTTC.